This T cell receptor beta chain was observed in a study of blood T cell repertoires in COVID-19. Authors' data handling: It was from reference gene primer amplification that nucleated cell counts were estimated. Generated by immunoSEQ multiplex PCR, the TCRdb table keeps only in-frame clones and is missing some. From that table come the V and J calls and clone size; the DNA was used to work out D and trimming. The table shows more than 110,000 clones, with under 90% occurring only once. The V gene end was trimmed by 4 bases and the J gene end by 2 bases; junction bases not matched to a gene: 4. The CDR3 is 14 residues long. The germline V gene encodes CDR1 SGDLS and CDR2 YYNGEE.

The sequenced material came from peripheral blood. The chain joins TRBV9 to TRBJ2-3; 7 bases map to TRBD1. The clonotype originates from a woman older than 75 in a cohort sampled during active or convalescent COVID-19. CDR3 protein: CASSSGQITDTQYF. CDR3 nucleotide sequence: TGTGCCAGCAGCTCGGGACAGATCACAGATACGCAGTATTTT.